This TCR beta chain was observed in a study of Graves' ophthalmopathy and Graves' hyperthyroidism. Using RNA transcripts, the TCR beta CDR3 regions were amplified. Second-round multiplex PCR followed a first-round RT-PCR using HTBI primers. TCRdb independently ran MiXCR on the multiplex PCR reads; one entry per CDR3 protein. The sample records approximately 700,000 distinct CDR3 sequences, roughly 39% being singletons. CAS ≥3, NOSPECS ≥4, moderate-to-severe activity and duration under 3 months marked donors with ophthalmopathy. Between the trimmed V and J ends, which lost 11 bases and 7 bases, there was a span of 20 bases. Germline CDR1 reads MGHDK; CDR2 reads SYGVNS. The CDR3 loop spans 13 amino acids. A word on this clonotype: The antigen remains unidentified.

Study-level points and caveats: Its predictions of ophthalmopathy progression gave the model around 71% sensitivity and 72% to 85% specificity. Ophthalmopathy was separated from stable hyperthyroidism by a 13-signature model with approximately 91% sensitivity and around 81% specificity.

Sequenced: peripheral blood. This rearrangement joins TRBV25-1 to TRBJ1-1; possibly TRBD1 for D (6 bases). The clonotype was recovered from an adult man with Graves' ophthalmopathy. The CDR3, as DNA: TGTGCCTGGAGTAGAGGGGGATTTGATGAAGCTTTCTTT. It specifies CAWSRGGFDEAFF.